A selection of T cell receptor beta chains follows, all from one sample in a study of read filtering for tumor transcriptome and immune sequencing. Via MiXCR, TCRdb re-called the reads, giving one row per CDR3 protein. Of more than 35,000 distinct CDR3 sequences in the sample, roughly 13% are singletons; the top ten hold roughly 35%. Source material: a population of CD138-negative cells sorted from bone marrow. The receptors were gathered from a donor at least 40 years old with multiple myeloma. CDR3s include the opening cysteine and the closing phenylalanine or tryptophan. D genes are given only for firm matches. Clone size, where shown, is once, few, many, or a class for clones that have expanded.

V	size	D	J	CDR3	DNA
TRBV29-1	many	NA	TRBJ1-5	CAWGEHSNQPQHF	TGCGCTTGGGGGGAGCATAGCAATCAGCCCCAGCATTTT
TRBV7-2	many	TRBD2	TRBJ2-1	CASSGGAAGGAEQFF	TGTGCCAGCAGCGGTGGGGCAGCGGGAGGGGCTGAGCAGTTCTTC
TRBV19	NA	TRBD1	TRBJ1-5	CASSRTPGQGEQPQHF	TGTGCCAGTAGCCGTACACCGGGACAGGGAGAGCAGCCCCAGCATTTT
TRBV9	NA	TRBD1	TRBJ1-4	CASSAAGQANEKLFF	TGTGCCAGCAGCGCAGCGGGACAGGCTAATGAAAAACTGTTTTTT
TRBV18	many	NA	TRBJ2-7	CASSPTSTVGTGQSEQYF	TGTGCCAGCTCACCAACAAGCACCGTGGGGACCGGACAATCCGAGCAGTACTTC
TRBV12-3/TRBV12-4	many	NA	TRBJ2-1	CASILSGARSGGNEQFF	TGTGCCAGCATCCTCTCGGGCGCGAGGAGTGGAGGCAATGAGCAGTTCTTC
TRBV7-2	many	NA	TRBJ2-7	CASSYPPRDKGYEQYF	TGTGCCAGCAGCTACCCTCCCCGGGACAAAGGATACGAGCAGTACTTC
TRBV3-1	many	NA	TRBJ1-4	CASSQVSPQVPQEKLFF	TGTGCCAGCAGCCAAGTGAGCCCCCAGGTGCCTCAAGAAAAACTGTTTTTT
TRBV20-1	many	NA	TRBJ1-1	CSARSGTLNTEAFF	TGCAGTGCTAGATCCGGGACATTGAACACTGAAGCTTTCTTT
TRBV7-6	many	TRBD1	TRBJ1-4	CASSQGTGHEKLFF	TGTGCCAGCAGCCAGGGGACAGGTCATGAAAAACTGTTTTTT
TRBV30	many	NA	TRBJ1-2	CACRGPGRDGYTF	TGTGCCTGTCGGGGCCCAGGGAGAGATGGCTACACCTTC
TRBV29-1	many	NA	TRBJ2-5	CSVVLPGAWETQYF	TGCAGCGTTGTCCTCCCGGGGGCGTGGGAGACCCAGTACTTC
TRBV9	NA	TRBD1	TRBJ2-3	CASSPAPGTGGTDTQYF	TGTGCCAGCAGCCCAGCCCCCGGGACAGGAGGCACAGATACGCAGTATTTT
TRBV20-1	NA	NA	TRBJ2-1	CSAKTQESTNNEQFF	TGCAGTGCCAAGACTCAGGAGTCTACCAACAATGAGCAGTTCTTC
TRBV3-1	many	NA	TRBJ2-5	CASSQQVLDRETQYF	TGTGCCAGCAGCCAACAGGTCCTCGATCGGGAGACCCAGTACTTC
TRBV9	many	NA	TRBJ2-5	CASSVAERTTQYF	TGTGCCAGCAGCGTAGCTGAACGGACGACCCAGTACTTC